This T cell receptor (beta chain) is drawn from a study of T cells in Graves' hyperthyroidism and ophthalmopathy. The CDR3 sequence is 16 residues long. Trimming pared 1 base from V and 1 base from J, leaving 10 bases between. Germline CDR1 reads MNHEY; CDR2 reads SVGAGI. RNA transcripts provided the source from which TCR beta CDR3 regions were amplified. TCR CDR3 regions were first amplified by RT-PCR with HTBI primers. TCRdb fed the multiplex PCR reads into MiXCR, producing one record per CDR3 protein. Here the sample spans under 400,000 distinct CDR3 sequences, around 18% being singletons. This TCR derives from a woman in her forties with Graves' ophthalmopathy. The specimen was blood. V is TRBV6-5 and J is TRBJ2-2; D might be TRBD2 (5 bases). The CDR3 loop is CASSYLPSGNTGELFF. DNA of the CDR3: TGTGCCAGCAGTTACTTGCCAAGCGGGAACACCGGGGAGCTGTTTTTT.